This T cell receptor (beta chain) was recorded in a study of T cells after yellow fever vaccination. Findings of the study overall: Among primary-vaccination clones, most reappeared after the booster, at 96% for CD4 and around 91% for CD8.

Points on this clonotype: Its specificity is unknown.

After removal of 0 bases from V and 5 bases from J, the junction contained 5 bases not matched to a gene. From germline, CDR1 is SGHRS and CDR2 YFSETQ. CDR3 size: 16 residues. TCRdb itself ran the 5' RACE reads through MiXCR, one entry per CDR3 protein. The table includes about 400,000 distinct CDR3 sequences, 6.2% detected once. This sample comprised PBMCs, obtained 5 days after the yellow fever booster vaccination. V is TRBV5-1 and J is TRBJ2-1, with 10 bases matching TRBD2. This sequence originates from a man between 25 and 39 years old who received the YFV17D yellow fever vaccine. The DNA for the CDR3 is TGCGCCAGCAGCTTGGCCAGCACTAGCGGGAACAATGAGCAGTTCTTC. The encoded protein is CASSLASTSGNNEQFF.